What follows describes a single T cell receptor (beta chain). Some clones are missing from TCRdb's copy, which holds only in-frame ones; the method was immunoSEQ multiplex PCR. Of 39,000 or so clones in the sample, around 77% are singletons; the top ten hold 0.95% to 1.5%. The CDR3 is made up of 13 amino acids. V was cut by 10 bases and J by 1 base, with 11 bases left in between. CDR1 ENHRY and CDR2 SYGVKD come from the germline V gene. This entry belongs to a study of preoperative IRX-2 immunotherapy in early breast cancer. The treatment: preoperative locoregional IRX-2 cytokine immunotherapy. This specimen consisted of tumor tissue, obtained after IRX-2 immunotherapy. The TCR was taken from a human donor with breast cancer. The V gene is TRBV10-3, the J gene TRBJ1-5, with TRBD1 as a possible D gene (5 bases). The CDR3 nucleotides are TGTGCCAGCGGCAGGGAAAGCAATCAGCCCCAGCATTTT. This codes for CASGRESNQPQHF.